Following are 26 T cell receptor beta chains from one sample sequenced in a study of blood T cell repertoires in COVID-19. Only in-frame clones appear in the TCRdb table, and some are missing; sequencing was by immunoSEQ multiplex PCR. The table includes 70,000 to 90,000 clones, 65% to 85% detected once. Specimen: peripheral blood. The receptors here all came from a man aged 65 to 85 with acute or convalescent COVID-19.

This clone occurred once. The rearrangement links TRBV28 to TRBJ1-3; D gene uncertain. V was shortened by 5 bases and J by 9 bases, with 14 bases between the two germline ends. Germline CDR1 reads MDHEN; CDR2 reads SYDVKM. The CDR3 is 13 residues long. The CDR3 nucleotides are TGTGCCAGCAGTCCGGGCCCCCGGGGCACCATATATTTT. Amino acid sequence: CASSPGPRGTIYF.

The rearrangement links TRBV11-2 to TRBJ2-5; 13 positions match TRBD2. Losses at the gene ends were 5 bases for V and 5 bases for J; bases not matched to a gene: 2. Germline values: CDR1 SGHAT, CDR2 FQNNGV. CDR3 size: 14 residues. CDR3: CASSMGLAGETQYF. CDR3 nucleotides: TGTGCCAGCAGCATGGGACTAGCGGGGGAGACCCAGTACTTC.

This rearrangement joins TRBV28 to TRBJ1-5; a possible D gene is TRBD1 (6 bases). The CDR3 has 14 amino acids. Germline values: CDR1 MDHEN, CDR2 SYDVKM. V lost 6 bases and J 5 bases, leaving 14 bases between the germline ends. The CDR3 sequence: CASSPLQGHQPQHF. CDR3 sequence (DNA): TGTGCCAGCAGCCCTCTACAGGGTCATCAGCCCCAGCATTTT.

J is TRBJ1-2 and V is TRBV18; TRBD1 is a possible D gene (6 bases). V lost 3 bases to trimming and J lost 2 bases, with 10 bases between them. The CDR3 has 14 residues. Germline V gene lookup returns CDR1 KGHSH and CDR2 LQKENI. The CDR3 region is CASSPNGQNYGYTF. CDR3 DNA: TGTGCCAGCTCACCGAATGGACAGAACTATGGCTACACCTTC.

This chain connects TRBV5-4 to TRBJ1-2; 10 nucleotides align to TRBD1. J was trimmed by 7 bases and V by 4 bases; bases with no gene match: 10. From germline, CDR1 is SGHNT and CDR2 YYREEE (reference sequence). There are 15 residues in the CDR3. The CDR3 spells CASSIPGQGLTGYTF. DNA for the CDR3: TGTGCCAGCAGCATACCGGGACAGGGGTTAACTGGCTACACCTTC.

This clone was counted between two and nine times. V gene TRBV5-5 combines with J gene TRBJ1-1; D is perhaps TRBD1 (6 bases). V was clipped by 1 base and J by 5 bases, with 15 bases between them. Germline assignment: CDR1 SGHKS and CDR2 YYEKEE (reference sequence). The length of the CDR3 is 15 residues. CDR3 DNA sequence: TGTGCCAGCAGCTTGTCCGACAGAAGGGGGACTGAAGCTTTCTTT. The encoded protein is CASSLSDRRGTEAFF.

Here the CDR3 DNA reads TGTGCCAGCAGCTTACTATCCAGGGCGTCGGGTGAAGCTTTCTTT. Translated, it gives CASSLLSRASGEAFF. This chain links TRBV7-3 with TRBJ1-1; a possible D gene is TRBD1 (5 bases). The germline gives CDR1 SGHTA, CDR2 FQGTGA. The V end lost 2 bases, the J end lost 7 bases, and 17 bases lay between the germline ends. The CDR3 consists of 15 residues. The full variable domain, its missing parts supplied by reference TRBV7-3 and TRBJ1-1, is GAGVSQTPSNKVTEKGKYVELRCDPISGHTALYWYRQSLGQGPEFLIYFQGTGAADDSGLPNDRFFAVRPEGSVSTLKIQRTERGDSAVYLCASSLLSRASGEAFFGQGTRLTVV.

In nucleotides, the CDR3 is TGTGCCAGCAGCACTGGGTCAGGGATGGCTAATGAAAAACTGTTTTTT. Translating gives CASSTGSGMANEKLFF. The J gene is TRBJ1-4, the V gene TRBV7-9; D might be TRBD1 (5 bases). Trimming stripped 5 bases from V and 3 bases from J, with 16 bases between. This CDR3 region has 16 residues. The germline V gene encodes CDR1 SEHNR and CDR2 FQNEAQ (reference sequence).

V is TRBV18 and J is TRBJ2-4; 8 bases fit TRBD1. After removal of 4 bases from V and 3 bases from J, the junction contained 5 bases not matched to a gene. The germline gives CDR1 KGHSH, CDR2 LQKENI. CDR3 length: 15 amino acids. CDR3 coding DNA: TGTGCCAGCTCACTGGACAGGGTTGACAAAAACATTCAGTACTTC. It encodes CASSLDRVDKNIQYF.

The chain links TRBV18 to TRBJ1-5; D uncertain. The germline CDR1 and CDR2 sequences are KGHSH and LQKENI. The V end lost 3 bases, the J end lost 4 bases, and 10 bases lay between the germline ends. This CDR3 comprises 14 residues. The CDR3 nucleotides read TGTGCCAGCTCACCGGAGTTGATTAATCAGCCCCAGCATTTT. Protein sequence: CASSPELINQPQHF.

The chain combines TRBV4-1 with TRBJ2-7; D remains ambiguous. V was clipped by 1 base and J by 3 bases, with 7 bases between them. The CDR3 has 13 residues. Germline-derived CDR1 and CDR2 are MGHRA and YSYEKL. DNA of the CDR3: TGCGCCAGCAGCCAAGGGTGGAGCTACGAGCAGTACTTC. This translates into CASSQGWSYEQYF.

The chain uses TRBV7-6 and TRBJ2-1; 8 positions agree with TRBD2. CDR1 and CDR2 from the germline V gene are SGHVS and FNYEAQ. The length of the CDR3 is 14 residues. After removal of 3 bases from V and 5 bases from J, the junction contained 3 bases not matched to a gene. CDR3 protein: CASSFAGGHNEQFF. The DNA of the CDR3 is TGTGCCAGCAGCTTTGCGGGGGGTCACAATGAGCAGTTCTTC. The entire variable domain, with the rest obtained from reference TRBV7-6 and TRBJ2-1, is as follows: GAGVSQSPRYKVTKRGQDVALRCDPISGHVSLYWYRQALGQGPEFLTYFNYEAQQDKSGLPNDRFSAERPEGSISTLTIQRTEQRDSAMYRCASSFAGGHNEQFFGPGTRLTVL.

This chain joins TRBV18 and TRBJ2-1; TRBD2 agrees at 15 bases. The CDR3 has 17 residues. Losses at the gene ends were 6 bases for V and 6 bases for J; bases not matched to a gene: 9. CDR1 and CDR2 (germline): KGHSH, LQKENI. The chain's CDR3 is CASSRPGTSGGSNEQFF. For the CDR3, the DNA is TGTGCCAGCTCCCGTCCCGGGACTAGCGGGGGGTCCAATGAGCAGTTCTTC.

DNA of the CDR3: TGTGCCAGCAGCTTAGTGAGGGGGAATGAGCAGTTCTTC. The encoded protein is CASSLVRGNEQFF. V gene TRBV7-9 combines with J gene TRBJ2-1, with TRBD1 as a possible D gene (6 bases). The germline CDR1 and CDR2 sequences are SEHNR and FQNEAQ (reference sequence). Trimming stripped 1 base from V and 7 bases from J, with 8 bases between. The CDR3 is 13 residues long.

This rearrangement joins TRBV28 to TRBJ1-2, with TRBD1 identical over 7 bases. CDR1 is MDHEN, CDR2 SYDVKM, per germline. After removal of 8 bases from V and 1 base from J, the junction contained 4 bases not matched to a gene. This CDR3 contains 13 residues. The CDR3 bases are TGTGCCAGCGGAGGGACAGTTAACTATGGCTACACCTTC. Encoded protein: CASGGTVNYGYTF.

This sequence joins TRBV5-6 and TRBJ1-2, with D perhaps TRBD1 (6 bases). The V gene lost 3 bases and the J gene lost 5 bases, with 11 bases spanning the gap. In germline, CDR1 is SGHDT, CDR2 YYEEEE. This CDR3 contains 13 residues. The CDR3 DNA reads as TGTGCCAGCAGCTCGGACAGAAAGTATGGCTACACCTTC. Protein sequence: CASSSDRKYGYTF.

The chain joins TRBV10-2 to TRBJ2-2, with D perhaps matching TRBD1 (6 bases). Germline V gene lookup returns CDR1 WSHSY and CDR2 SAAADI. The CDR3 length is 15 residues. V lost 4 bases, J lost 1 base, and 10 bases lay in between. CDR3 bases: TGCGCCAGCAGTGCACAGGGACAGAACACCGGGGAGCTGTTTTTT. This encodes CASSAQGQNTGELFF.

The rearrangement joins TRBV13 to TRBJ1-2; 9 bases are shared with TRBD1. This CDR3 contains 14 residues. Germline CDR1 and CDR2: PRHDT and FYEKMQ (reference sequence). V lost 7 bases and J lost 8; bases outside the gene matches: 11. This CDR3 reads CASTMLGTGLGYTF. CDR3 nucleotides: TGTGCCAGCACCATGCTAGGGACAGGGCTCGGCTACACCTTC.

The chain uses TRBV5-8 and TRBJ2-5; TRBD1 is a possible D gene (6 bases). This CDR3 has 15 residues. V dropped 4 bases and J dropped 1 base, with 14 bases sitting between them. CDR1 SGHTS and CDR2 YDEGEE come from the germline V gene. In DNA form, the CDR3 reads TGTGCCAGCAGCCCACAGGGACCACCCCAAGAGACCCAGTACTTC. It translates to CASSPQGPPQETQYF.

The rearrangement links TRBV6-5 to TRBJ2-3; 8 nucleotides line up with TRBD2. Germline values: CDR1 MNHEY, CDR2 SVGAGI. V was clipped by 10 bases and J by 4 bases; unmatched bases: 10. CDR3 size: 14 residues. CDR3 sequence: CATHRGGPADTQYF. DNA of the CDR3: TGTGCCACCCACCGGGGGGGCCCCGCAGATACGCAGTATTTT.

The genes are TRBV28 and TRBJ1-4; 7 positions match TRBD1. The junction had 9 bases not matched to a gene; V was cut back by 6 bases and J by 8 bases. The CDR3 consists of 14 residues. Looked up from germline, CDR1 is MDHEN and CDR2 is SYDVKM. The CDR3 sequence: CASSPDREWEKLFF. CDR3 sequence (DNA): TGTGCCAGCAGCCCAGACAGGGAATGGGAAAAACTGTTTTTT.

The chain couples TRBV5-4 to TRBJ1-6; 9 bases are shared with TRBD1. The CDR3 has 14 residues. The germline V gene has CDR1 SGHNT and CDR2 YYREEE (reference sequence). The V and J ends lost 4 bases and 10 bases, in that order; junction bases with no gene match: 6. CDR3 sequence (DNA): TGTGCCAGCAGCCGTACAGGGGGCCCCTCACCCCTCCACTTT. Translated, it gives CASSRTGGPSPLHF.

The chain joins TRBV10-3 to TRBJ2-5, with D tentatively TRBD2 (6 bases). Germline CDR1 and CDR2: ENHRY and SYGVKD. This CDR3 contains 13 residues. Deletions cut 10 bases from V and 3 bases from J, with 15 bases between. CDR3 DNA: TGTGCCACTGAGGGGACTGCCGAAGAGACCCAGTACTTC. Translation gives CATEGTAEETQYF.

This chain connects TRBV4-1 to TRBJ1-1, with D perhaps TRBD1 (5 bases). This CDR3 is 14 amino acids long. CDR1 and CDR2 from the germline V gene are MGHRA and YSYEKL. Trimming removed 1 base from V and 1 base from J, with 7 bases in between. The CDR3 spells CASSQGRANTEAFF. The CDR3 nucleotides are TGCGCCAGCAGCCAAGGCAGGGCGAACACTGAAGCTTTCTTT.

The rearrangement joins TRBV7-9 to TRBJ2-2; 9 nucleotides align to TRBD1. There are 15 residues in the CDR3. Unmatched junction bases numbered 1, after V lost 3 bases and J lost 2 bases. Looked up from germline, CDR1 is SEHNR and CDR2 is FQNEAQ (reference sequence). The CDR3 spells CASSLDRGNTGELFF. CDR3 nucleotide sequence: TGTGCCAGCAGCTTGGACAGGGGTAACACCGGGGAGCTGTTTTTT.

The chain is built from TRBV9 and TRBJ1-4; no reliable D call. CDR3 size: 15 residues. V was trimmed by 4 bases and J by 4 bases, leaving 14 bases between them. Germline V gene data show CDR1 as SGDLS and CDR2 as YYNGEE. Here the CDR3 reads CASSPRHEFNEKLFF. CDR3 sequence (DNA): TGTGCCAGCAGCCCCCGACACGAATTTAATGAAAAACTGTTTTTT. Drawing the rest from reference TRBV9 and TRBJ1-4, the complete variable domain is DSGVTQTPKHLITATGQRVTLRCSPRSGDLSVYWYQQSLDQGLQFLIQYYNGEERAKGNILERFSAQQFPDLHSELNLSSLELGDSALYFCASSPRHEFNEKLFFGSGTQLSVL.